The 7 T cell receptor beta chains below were found in one sample sequenced in a study of cytomegalovirus exposure and HLA in healthy donors. Primers: 60 Vbeta forward and 13 Jbeta reverse. Measured with immunoSEQ multiplex PCR; TCRdb has only the in-frame clones, and not every one. Here the sample spans about 150,000 clones, roughly 79% being singletons. Source material: PBMCs. The source is a woman between 35 and 50 years old in good health and CMV-seropositive.

This clone was found many times. V is TRBV6-5 and J is TRBJ2-7, with TRBD1 identical over 7 bases. The germline V gene has CDR1 MNHEY and CDR2 SVGAGI. With V trimmed by 2 bases and J by 5 bases, 6 bases remained unmatched. This CDR3 comprises 14 residues. DNA for the CDR3: TGTGCCAGCAGTTACGGCAGGGGGTCTCACGAGCAGTACTTC. It is translated as CASSYGRGSHEQYF.

V is TRBV12-5 and J is TRBJ2-4; 11 nucleotides align to TRBD2. The germline CDR1 and CDR2 sequences are LGHNT and FRNRAP. With 0 bases clipped from V and 14 bases from J, the junction kept 12 bases outside the gene matches. The CDR3 loop spans 16 amino acids. DNA of the CDR3: TGTGCTAGTGGTTTGGTCCGACTAGCGGGATCCACTATCAAGTACTTC. Protein: CASGLVRLAGSTIKYF.

The V gene is TRBV7-9, the J gene TRBJ2-1; weak D call: TRBD2 (6 bases). This CDR3 has 15 residues. From germline, CDR1 is SEHNR and CDR2 FQNEAQ (reference sequence). The V end was cut by 7 bases, the J end by 2 bases, with 15 bases between. In DNA, the CDR3 is TGTGCCAGCAACCGGCCGGGGGTGACCTACAATGAGCAGTTCTTC. This translates into CASNRPGVTYNEQFF.

The V gene is TRBV21-1, the J gene TRBJ1-4; the table calls TRBD1, which could not be checked here. TRBV21-1 is listed as a pseudogene. CDR3 size: 14 residues. The CDR3 bases are TGTGCCAGCAGCAAAGGGACAGGGGACGAAAAACTGTTTTTT. This sequence encodes CASSKGTGDEKLFF.

This chain joins TRBV18 and TRBJ2-7; TRBD2 matches at 7 bases. Germline trimming cut 0 bases from V and 3 bases from J; bases unmatched to any gene: 5. This CDR3 comprises 15 residues. Germline V CDR1 and CDR2: KGHSH, LQKENI. The CDR3 DNA sequence: TGTGCCAGCTCACCACCGGGCGGGGGTCTCTACGAGCAGTACTTC. Residues: CASSPPGGGLYEQYF.

The chain employs TRBV19 and TRBJ1-2; maybe TRBD1 (5 bases). Germline loops: CDR1 LNHDA, CDR2 SQIVND (reference sequence). There are 13 residues in the CDR3. V shed 2 bases and J shed 1 base, with 5 bases lying between them. In nucleotides, the CDR3 is TGTGCCAGTAGTATACAGGGTAACTATGGCTACACCTTC. Translation: CASSIQGNYGYTF.

This clone was detected once. The chain joins TRBV2 to TRBJ1-3, with D possibly being TRBD1 (6 bases). This CDR3 spans 14 amino acids. Trimming removed 6 bases at V and 2 bases at J, with 11 bases between. Looked up from germline, CDR1 is SNHLY and CDR2 is FYNNEI. CDR3 residues: CASSVRGTGNTIYF. DNA of the CDR3: TGTGCCAGCAGCGTCAGGGGAACTGGAAACACCATATATTTT.